The clone carrying this T cell receptor beta chain was observed a handful of times. The CDR3 sequence is 16 residues long. Germline-derived CDR1 and CDR2 are LGHNA and YNFKEQ. After removal of 0 bases from V and 9 bases from J, the junction contained 6 bases not matched to a gene. This entry belongs to a study of T-cell memory formation after mild COVID-19. TCRdb fed the 5' RACE reads into MiXCR, producing one record per CDR3 protein. The sample has approximately 250,000 distinct CDR3 sequences, 15% to 19% seen once. This clonotype was sampled from an adult woman who had mild COVID-19 (a few samples of this study predate the infection). Cell type and time point are not known. Sample: PBMCs or a T cell subset sorted from them (not recorded which). V gene TRBV4-2 combines with J gene TRBJ1-6; TRBD1 matches at 9 bases. Written as DNA, the CDR3 is TGTGCCAGCAGCCAAGATAAGGGACAGGGTAGTTCACCCCTCCACTTT. Residues: CASSQDKGQGSSPLHF.